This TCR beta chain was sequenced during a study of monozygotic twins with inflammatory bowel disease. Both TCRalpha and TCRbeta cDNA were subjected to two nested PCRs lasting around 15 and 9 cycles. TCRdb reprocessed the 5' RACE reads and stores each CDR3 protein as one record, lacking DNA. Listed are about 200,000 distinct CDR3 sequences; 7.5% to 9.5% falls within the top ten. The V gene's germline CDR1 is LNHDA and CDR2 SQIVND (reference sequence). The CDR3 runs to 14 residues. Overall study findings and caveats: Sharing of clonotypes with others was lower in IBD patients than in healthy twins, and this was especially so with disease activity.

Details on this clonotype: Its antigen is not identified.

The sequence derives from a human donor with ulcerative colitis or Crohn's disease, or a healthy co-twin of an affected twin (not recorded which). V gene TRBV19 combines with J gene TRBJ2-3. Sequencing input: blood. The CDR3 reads CASSLGISADTQYF. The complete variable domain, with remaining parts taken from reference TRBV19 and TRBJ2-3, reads DGGITQSPKYLFRKEGQNVTLSCEQNLNHDAMYWYRQDPGQGLRLIYYSQIVNDFQKGDIAEGYSVSREKKESFPLTVTSAQKNPTAFYLCASSLGISADTQYFGPGTRLTVL.